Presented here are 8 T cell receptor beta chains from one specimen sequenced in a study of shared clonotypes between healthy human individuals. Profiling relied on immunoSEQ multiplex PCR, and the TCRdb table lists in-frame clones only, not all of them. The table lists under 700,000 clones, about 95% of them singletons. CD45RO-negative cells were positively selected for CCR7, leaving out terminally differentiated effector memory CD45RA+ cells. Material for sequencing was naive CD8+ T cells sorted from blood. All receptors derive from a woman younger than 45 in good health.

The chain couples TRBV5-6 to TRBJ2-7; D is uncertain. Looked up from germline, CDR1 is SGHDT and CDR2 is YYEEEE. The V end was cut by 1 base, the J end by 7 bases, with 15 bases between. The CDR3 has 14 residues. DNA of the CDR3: TGTGCCAGCAGCTTGTGGTCTTCTCTGGATGAGCAGTACTTC. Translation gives CASSLWSSLDEQYF.

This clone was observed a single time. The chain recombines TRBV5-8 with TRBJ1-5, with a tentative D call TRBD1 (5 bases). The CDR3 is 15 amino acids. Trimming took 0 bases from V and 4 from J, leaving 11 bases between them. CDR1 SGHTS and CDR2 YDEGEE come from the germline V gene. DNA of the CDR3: TGTGCCAGCAGCTTGGCGGTCAGGGAAAATCAGCCCCAGCATTTT. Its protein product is CASSLAVRENQPQHF.

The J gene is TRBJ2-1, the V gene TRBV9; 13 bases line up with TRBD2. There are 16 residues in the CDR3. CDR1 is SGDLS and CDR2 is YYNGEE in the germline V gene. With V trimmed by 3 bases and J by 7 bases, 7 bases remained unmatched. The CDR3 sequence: CASSGRTSGSLNEQFF. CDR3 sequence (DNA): TGTGCCAGCAGCGGGCGGACTAGCGGGAGTTTGAATGAGCAGTTCTTC.

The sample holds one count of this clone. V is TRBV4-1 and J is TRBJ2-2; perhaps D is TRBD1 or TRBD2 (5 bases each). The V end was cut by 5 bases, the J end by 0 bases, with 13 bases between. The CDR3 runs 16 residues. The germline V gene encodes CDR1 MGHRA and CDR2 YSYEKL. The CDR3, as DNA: TGCGCCAGCAGCTGGGGCCTAGCCGCGAACACCGGGGAGCTGTTTTTT. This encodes CASSWGLAANTGELFF.

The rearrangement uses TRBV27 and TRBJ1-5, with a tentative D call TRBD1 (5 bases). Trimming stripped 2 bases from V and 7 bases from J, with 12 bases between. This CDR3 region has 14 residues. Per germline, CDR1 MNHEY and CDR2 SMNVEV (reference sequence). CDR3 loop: CASSLGQGYQPQHF. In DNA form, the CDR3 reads TGTGCCAGCAGTTTAGGTCAGGGCTACCAGCCCCAGCATTTT.

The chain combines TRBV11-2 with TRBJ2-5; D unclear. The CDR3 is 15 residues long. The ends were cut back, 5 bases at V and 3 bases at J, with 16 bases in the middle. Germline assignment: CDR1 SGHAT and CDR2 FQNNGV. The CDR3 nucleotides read TGTGCCAGCAGCCCAGAAATCCTGCTGGAAGAGACCCAGTACTTC. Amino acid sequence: CASSPEILLEETQYF.

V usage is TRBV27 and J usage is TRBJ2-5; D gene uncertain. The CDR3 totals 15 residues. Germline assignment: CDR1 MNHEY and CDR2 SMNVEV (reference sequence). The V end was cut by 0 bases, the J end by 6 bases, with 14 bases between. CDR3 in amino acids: CASSLSVERPQTQYF. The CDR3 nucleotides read TGTGCCAGCAGTTTATCAGTGGAGCGTCCCCAGACCCAGTACTTC.

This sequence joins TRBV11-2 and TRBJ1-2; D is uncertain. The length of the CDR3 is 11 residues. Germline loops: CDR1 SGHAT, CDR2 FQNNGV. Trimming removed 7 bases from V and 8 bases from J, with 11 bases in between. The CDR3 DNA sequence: TGTGCCAGCACCCGAGATGGCGGCTACACCTTC. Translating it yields CASTRDGGYTF.